This T cell receptor beta chain stems from a study of blood T cell repertoires in COVID-19. Study details: Italy, Spain and the United States were the sources of the convalescent and acute COVID-19 samples. Sources were T cells, B-cell-depleted T cells, or PBMCs; the material itself was cDNA or gDNA.

In the source study's methods: Reference gene primer amplification gave nucleated cell count estimates. The assay was immunoSEQ multiplex PCR, and TCRdb's table has in-frame clones only and misses some. The V and J calls and clone size were taken over from that table, and D and trimming were inferred from the DNA. This sample has about 150,000 clones, with around 88% found just once. Germline V gene sequence: CDR1 LNHNV, CDR2 YYDKDF (reference sequence). V was pared by 3 bases and J by 2 bases, with 12 bases between. The CDR3 spans 15 residues. This TCR was recovered from a man in his 60s with active or convalescent COVID-19. This chain links TRBV15 with TRBJ2-3; D may be TRBD2 (7 bases). The sequencing input was peripheral blood. The CDR3: CATSRTGGITDTQYF. CDR3 nucleotide sequence: TGTGCCACCAGCAGGACGGGGGGCATCACAGATACGCAGTATTTT. Filled out from reference TRBV15 and TRBJ2-3, the complete variable domain reads DAMVIQNPRYQVTQFGKPVTLSCSQTLNHNVMYWYQQKSSQAPKLLFHYYDKDFNNEADTPDNFQSRRPNTSFCFLDIRSPGLGDTAMYLCATSRTGGITDTQYFGPGTRLTVL.